Shown below are 15 T cell receptor beta chains from a single sample sequenced in a study of cytomegalovirus exposure and HLA in healthy donors. In the PCR, 60 Vbeta and 13 Jbeta primers were used. Here immunoSEQ multiplex PCR was the method, and the copy in TCRdb shows in-frame clones only, minus some. This sample has 110,000 to 150,000 clones, with roughly 79% found just once. The sequenced sample was PBMCs. The receptor source for this set is a woman aged 55-75 years in good health and CMV-seropositive.

CDR3 protein: CASSAKGLGLAGVYEQYF. The DNA of the CDR3 is TGTGCCAGCAGCGCCAAGGGGTTAGGGCTAGCGGGGGTCTACGAGCAGTACTTC. The chain carries TRBV7-2 and TRBJ2-7; 10 nucleotides align to TRBD2. The V segment lost 5 bases and the J segment 3 bases; nucleotides outside the gene matches: 16. Germline CDR1 reads SGHTA; CDR2 reads FQGNSA. This CDR3 region has 18 residues.

This chain links TRBV9 with TRBJ2-7; no firm D call. Germline CDR1 reads SGDLS; CDR2 reads YYNGEE. V lost 4 bases, J lost 2 bases, and 13 bases lay in between. The CDR3 has 14 amino acids. CDR3 nucleotides: TGTGCCAGCAGCCCTGTGGCTCTAGCCTACGAGCAGTACTTC. This codes for CASSPVALAYEQYF.

The chain has TRBV7-9 and TRBJ1-1, with a tentative D call TRBD1 (6 bases). The germline V gene has CDR1 SEHNR and CDR2 FQNEAQ (reference sequence). This CDR3 has 14 residues. Trimming shortened V by 5 bases and J by 5 bases, and 15 bases separated the two germline ends. This chain's CDR3 is CASSGSGARTEAFF. CDR3 bases: TGTGCCAGCAGCGGATCAGGGGCACGGACTGAAGCTTTCTTT.

This chain connects TRBV9 to TRBJ2-1; 9 bases line up with TRBD2. This CDR3 contains 16 residues. Losses at the gene ends were 3 bases for V and 4 bases for J; bases not matched to a gene: 8. Germline lookup yields CDR1 SGDLS and CDR2 YYNGEE. CDR3 DNA: TGTGCCAGCAGCGCTTTTAGCGGGAGCCCATACAATGAGCAGTTCTTC. The encoded protein is CASSAFSGSPYNEQFF.

V is TRBV28 and J is TRBJ1-2, with 9 nucleotides matching TRBD1. After removal of 3 bases from V and 5 bases from J, the junction contained 4 bases not matched to a gene. The CDR3 contains 14 residues. CDR1 and CDR2 from the germline V gene are MDHEN and SYDVKM. The CDR3 reads CASSFLDRGYGYTF. The CDR3 DNA reads as TGTGCCAGCAGTTTTTTGGACAGGGGTTATGGCTACACCTTC.

This chain uses TRBV6-6 with TRBJ2-1, with D perhaps matching TRBD1 (5 bases). The V end lost 6 bases, the J end lost 8 bases, and 17 bases lay between the germline ends. Per germline, CDR1 MNHNY and CDR2 SVGAGI (reference sequence). This CDR3 comprises 14 residues. The CDR3 sequence is CASRPPLEGDEQFF. CDR3 coding DNA: TGTGCCAGCAGGCCCCCCCTAGAAGGGGATGAGCAGTTCTTC.

The chain has TRBV5-4 and TRBJ2-3; possibly TRBD1 for D (6 bases). CDR1 and CDR2 (germline): SGHNT, YYREEE (reference sequence). The CDR3 has 16 amino acids. With 0 bases removed from V and 8 bases from J, the gap between germline ends came to 19 bases. This CDR3 reads CASSLERQGPSGTQYF. The DNA of the CDR3 is TGTGCCAGCAGCTTGGAGAGGCAGGGGCCTAGTGGTACGCAGTATTTT.

The genes are TRBV7-8 and TRBJ1-1; D is unclear. This CDR3 spans 15 amino acids. Per the germline V gene, CDR1 is SGHVS and CDR2 is FQNEAQ. Trimming pared 5 bases from V and 2 bases from J, leaving 15 bases between. The DNA for the CDR3 is TGTGCCAGCAGCCCACGTCTAGGATCTAACACTGAAGCTTTCTTT. Amino acids: CASSPRLGSNTEAFF.

The rearrangement joins TRBV9 to TRBJ2-2, with 7 bases fitting TRBD2. The CDR3 is 17 amino acids. The germline V gene encodes CDR1 SGDLS and CDR2 YYNGEE. J lost 3 bases, V lost 1 base, and 9 bases had no gene match. CDR3 residues: CASSVMGEGTYTGELFF. CDR3 sequence (DNA): TGTGCCAGCAGCGTAATGGGGGAGGGAACATACACCGGGGAGCTGTTTTTT.

The rearrangement joins TRBV20-1 to TRBJ1-5, with a tentative D call TRBD1 (5 bases). Germline V lookup: CDR1 DFQATT, CDR2 SNEGSKA (reference sequence). The CDR3 length is 11 residues. Trimming took off 6 bases at V and 8 bases at J, with 11 bases between the two ends. This CDR3 reads CSALREEPQHF. In DNA, the CDR3 is TGCAGTGCACTCAGGGAGGAGCCCCAGCATTTT.

Only one count was recorded for this clone. The chain is built from TRBV5-1 and TRBJ1-2, with a weak D call TRBD1 (5 bases). This CDR3 has 12 amino acids. V was trimmed by 5 bases and J by 7 bases, leaving 12 bases between them. CDR1 and CDR2 from the germline V gene are SGHRS and YFSETQ. The CDR3 DNA reads as TGCGCCAGCAGGGAACAGGAGTTTGGCTACACCTTC. As protein: CASREQEFGYTF.

The CDR3 loop is CASSLGGGPYNEQFF. The CDR3 DNA reads as TGTGCCAGCTCCCTGGGGGGAGGCCCCTACAATGAGCAGTTCTTC. V is TRBV18 and J is TRBJ2-1, with D possibly matching TRBD2 (6 bases). Trimming left V 6 bases short and J 2 bases short, with 14 bases between. This CDR3 has 15 amino acids. CDR1 KGHSH and CDR2 LQKENI come from the germline V gene.

This clone was counted only a few times. V usage is TRBV19 and J usage is TRBJ1-2, with D possibly being TRBD1 (6 bases). Looked up from germline, CDR1 is LNHDA and CDR2 is SQIVND (reference sequence). The V gene lost 6 bases and the J gene lost 6 bases, with 14 bases spanning the gap. The CDR3 covers 13 residues. CDR3: CASRGHPFDGYTF. The DNA for the CDR3 is TGTGCCAGTAGGGGACATCCTTTCGATGGCTACACCTTC. The entire variable domain, with the rest obtained from reference TRBV19 and TRBJ1-2, is as follows: DGGITQSPKYLFRKEGQNVTLSCEQNLNHDAMYWYRQDPGQGLRLIYYSQIVNDFQKGDIAEGYSVSREKKESFPLTVTSAQKNPTAFYLCASRGHPFDGYTFGSGTRLTVV.

The chain couples TRBV9 to TRBJ2-3, with TRBD2 identical over 7 bases. This CDR3 spans 15 amino acids. V was clipped by 4 bases and J by 2 bases; unmatched bases: 7. From germline, CDR1 is SGDLS and CDR2 YYNGEE. CDR3 loop: CASSPPTSHTDTQYF. In DNA form, the CDR3 reads TGTGCCAGCAGCCCCCCGACTAGCCACACAGATACGCAGTATTTT.

This clone was seen a single time. The CDR3 reads CASSQDKGLAGVLSGEEQYF. The CDR3 region has the DNA TGTGCCAGCAGCCAAGATAAGGGACTAGCGGGAGTTTTATCCGGGGAGGAGCAGTACTTC. This rearrangement joins TRBV14 to TRBJ2-7, with 14 nucleotides matching TRBD2. The CDR3 runs 20 residues. Per the germline V gene, CDR1 is SGHDN and CDR2 is FVKESK. Germline trimming cut 0 bases from V and 7 bases from J; bases unmatched to any gene: 17. The full variable domain, in which reference TRBV14 and TRBJ2-7 provide the parts outside the CDR3, is EAGVTQFPSHSVIEKGQTVTLRCDPISGHDNLYWYRRVMGKEIKFLLHFVKESKQDESGMPNNRFLAERTGGTYSTLKVQPAELEDSGVYFCASSQDKGLAGVLSGEEQYFGPGTRLTVT.